The T cell receptor beta chain under discussion was sequenced for a study of identical twins (dated by TCRdb to about 2016). As for the study more broadly: The study deep-sequenced TCR alpha and beta repertoires from monozygotic twins, unrelated adults of various ages and cord blood to test whether fetal clonotypes persist. To rule out contamination, the twin experiments were replicated at different times with different library preparation protocols. Here is what the overall study found, with its caveats: Recombination models systematically underestimated out-of-frame TCR alpha sharing in monozygotic twins but agreed with sharing between unrelated individuals. The excess sharing between twins in beta out-of-frame sequences was weaker because fewer shared sequences reduced the signal-to-noise ratio. Invariant T cells such as MAIT and iNKT could partly confound zero-insertion analyses, although diverse VJ usage argued against such confounding for most clonotypes. Because the same donors could not be followed over many years, the conclusions depended on cross-sectional statistical analysis. Compared with coincidental sharing between unrelated individuals, out-of-frame TCR alpha sequences shared between twins showed an excess of sequences with low generation probability. Fewer insertions were carried by abundant cord blood beta clonotypes, a similar but weaker trend appeared in young adult naive repertoires, and no such trend appeared in memory repertoires.

This clonotype was observed a single time. No antigen is known for it. Base qualities were left out, and no much larger clone turns up one base away. Support from one read is weak. Library preparation employed 5' RACE. Sequencing instrument: Illumina HiSeq 2000. A universal primer binding site was added through template switching, and the final cDNA carried a unique molecular identifier so that TCR cDNA molecules could be counted accurately. First-strand cDNA for TCR alpha and beta chains was synthesized from specific primers in the conserved constant-segment region. Each cDNA library was double barcoded, with a SMART-Mk sample barcode plus Illumina barcodes, to control for contamination. Two successive PCR steps introduced TruSeq adapter sequences along with Illumina sample barcodes. The Illumina HiSeq platform was used with custom primers to sequence TCR alpha and beta cDNA libraries. Concerning the study's data processing: Unique molecular identifiers were extracted from raw reads with MiGEC, and CDR3 positions were determined with MiXCR. For each individual, recombination models were inferred using an EM algorithm with the repgenHMM and IGoR tools. Shared clonotype analysis was performed with the tcR package in R, normalizing sharing by the product of cloneset sizes. To study raw recombination free of thymic and clonal selection effects, out-of-frame nonproductive sequences were analyzed. TCRdb reprocessing: public reads trimmed at Q25 with fastp, clones called with MiXCR, in-frame beta chains kept. One record per CDR3 amino acid sequence lists the most common genes and DNA. The V and J calls shown here were made by TCRdb, not taken from the authors' results. Across this sample there are 600,000 to 850,000 distinct CDR3 sequences, with 15% to 20% seen only once. The leading ten clones occupy about 12% of the sample.

Every donor in the study was a healthy Caucasian. Three pairs of female monozygotic twins, all aged 18 to 29 years, made up the twin cohort. Peripheral blood mononuclear cells were the source from which RNA for the TCR libraries was isolated. The CDR3 contains 15 residues, cysteine and phenylalanine counted. Of the read, only the CDR3 DNA is kept; its 45 bases are in frame from base 1. These sequences were also reported in another study, on T cells expressing NK-cell markers. As the second study states: Three sorted T-cell subsets (CD3+CD56+NKG2C+, CD3+CD56+NKG2C- and CD3+CD56-NKG2C+) from fewer than 10 donors had their TCR beta-chain repertoires profiled. Among the eight sequenced donors, seven were HCMV-seropositive and one was HCMV-seronegative. In several experiments an anti-gammadeltaTCR antibody was added to restrict sorting to alphabetaTCR-expressing T cells. For several donors, the dominant CD3+CD56+NKG2C+ clonotypes were among the top 10 CD8+ clonotypes and accounted for about 1.0-7.5% of CD8+ T cells. Those dominant clonotypes were again the most abundant among CD3+CD56-NKG2C+ cells in a handful of donors, at roughly 25-60.1%. Whether the expanded NKG2C-expressing T cell clones were specific for HCMV antigens was left unclear. All eight donors whose samples were sequenced were randomly selected healthy volunteers, three of them men and five women. To determine HCMV serostatus, a commercial ELISA kit was used to detect HCMV-specific IgG in serum. Bulk peripheral blood T-cell repertoires were additionally sequenced from unsorted PBMC for about 6 donors. MIGEC was used to demultiplex reads and group the reads by UMI, and MiTCR was used to assemble and quantify clonotypes. To remove erroneous sequences, TCR cDNA sequences were retained only when supported by two or more reads. Downstream repertoire analysis used the tcR package, and clonotypes were matched across fractions by CDR3 nucleotide sequence plus V segment. Antigen specificity was annotated against VDJdb with VDJmatch, allowing one amino acid substitution in CDR3.

The V and J genes are TRBV12-2 and TRBJ2-3; the tabulated D call, TRBD1, remains unverified against the DNA. TRBV12-2 is annotated as a pseudogene. The source material was PBMCs. The receptor comes from a woman under 30 in good health. In nucleotides, the sequence is TGTGCAAGTCGCCCCAGGGGGGAGCAGACAGATACGCAGTATTTT. Translated, this is CASRPRGEQTDTQYF.